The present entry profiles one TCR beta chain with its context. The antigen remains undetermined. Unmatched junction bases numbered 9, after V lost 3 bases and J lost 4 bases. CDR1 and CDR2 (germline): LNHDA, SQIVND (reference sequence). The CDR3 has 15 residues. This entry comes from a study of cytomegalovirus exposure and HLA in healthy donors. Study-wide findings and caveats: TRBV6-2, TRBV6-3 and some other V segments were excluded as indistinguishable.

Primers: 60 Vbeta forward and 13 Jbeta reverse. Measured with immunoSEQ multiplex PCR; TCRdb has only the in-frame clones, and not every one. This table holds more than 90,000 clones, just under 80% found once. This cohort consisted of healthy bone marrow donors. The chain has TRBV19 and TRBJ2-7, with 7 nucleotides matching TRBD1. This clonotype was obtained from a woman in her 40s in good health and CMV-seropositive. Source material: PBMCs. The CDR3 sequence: CASSMAGGILYEQYF. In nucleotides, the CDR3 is TGTGCCAGTAGTATGGCAGGGGGTATATTATACGAGCAGTACTTC.